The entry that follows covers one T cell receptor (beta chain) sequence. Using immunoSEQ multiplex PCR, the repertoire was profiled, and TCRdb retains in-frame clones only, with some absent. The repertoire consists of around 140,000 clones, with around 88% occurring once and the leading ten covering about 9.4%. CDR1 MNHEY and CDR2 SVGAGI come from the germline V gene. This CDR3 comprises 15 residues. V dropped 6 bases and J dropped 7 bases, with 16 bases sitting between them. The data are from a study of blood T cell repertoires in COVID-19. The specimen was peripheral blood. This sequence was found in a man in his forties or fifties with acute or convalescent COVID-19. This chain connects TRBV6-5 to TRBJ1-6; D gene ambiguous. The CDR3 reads CASSPPGPRNSPLHF. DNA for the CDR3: TGTGCCAGCAGCCCCCCGGGTCCTAGGAATTCACCCCTCCACTTT.